Listed below are T cell receptor beta chains from one sample, sequenced in a study of CD8 T cells in ankylosing spondylitis. In TCRdb, the 5' RACE reads were re-called with MiXCR into one record per CDR3 protein. The data show some 150,000 distinct CDR3 sequences, roughly 44% seen once. Material for sequencing was synovial fluid, either unsorted or a sorted T cell fraction (not recorded which). The receptors shown here come from a male donor with ankylosing spondylitis. The CDR3 runs from the conserved cysteine through the conserved F or W.

V gene	J gene	CDR3 protein
TRBV7-9	TRBJ2-7	CASSSGLTISYEQYF
TRBV3-1	TRBJ2-6	CASSPSIGGLGGANVLTF
TRBV6-4	TRBJ2-1	CASSEAGTNEQFF
TRBV7-2	TRBJ2-7	CASSSVEGGPYEQYF
TRBV6-1	TRBJ1-2	CASSGTGPLYGYTF
TRBV4-1	TRBJ2-5	CASSQGPGIQETQYF
TRBV29-1	TRBJ2-2	CSVQAINTGELFF
TRBV7-9	TRBJ2-3	CASSFDDIYTQYF
TRBV5-1	TRBJ2-7	CASRPDRGTYEQYF
TRBV5-6	TRBJ1-3	CASSLGNSELSGNTIYF
TRBV7-9	TRBJ1-3	CASSLSPGPIPEGTIYF